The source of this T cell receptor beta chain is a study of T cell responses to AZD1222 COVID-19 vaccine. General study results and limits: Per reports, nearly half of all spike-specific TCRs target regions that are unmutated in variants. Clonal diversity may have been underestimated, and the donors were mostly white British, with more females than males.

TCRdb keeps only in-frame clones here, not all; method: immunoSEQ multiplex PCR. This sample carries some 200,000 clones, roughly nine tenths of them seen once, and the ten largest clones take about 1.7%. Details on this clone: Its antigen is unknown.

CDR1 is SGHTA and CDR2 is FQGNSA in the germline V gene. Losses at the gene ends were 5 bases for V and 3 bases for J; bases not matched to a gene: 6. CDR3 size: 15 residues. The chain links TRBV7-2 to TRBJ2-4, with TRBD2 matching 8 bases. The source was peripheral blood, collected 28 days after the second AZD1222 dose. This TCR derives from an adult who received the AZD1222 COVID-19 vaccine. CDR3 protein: CASSALAGDKNIQYF. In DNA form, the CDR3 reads TGTGCCAGCAGCGCCCTAGCGGGTGACAAAAACATTCAGTACTTC.